What follows describes a single T cell receptor (beta chain). Its target is not known. This sample was taken from a study of CD8 T cells in ankylosing spondylitis. Findings of the study overall: Ankylosing spondylitis blood seemed to carry a telltale TCR beta motif made of several highly homologous variants. In the blood and synovial fluid of reactive arthritis, some motif variants had been previously reported.

Each CDR3 protein gets one entry after TCRdb re-called the 5' RACE reads with MiXCR. The sample lists 300,000 to 350,000 distinct CDR3 sequences; 11% were seen once. The CDR3 runs to 14 residues. Germline loops: CDR1 KGHSH, CDR2 LQKENI. V was clipped by 1 base and J by 7 bases, with 14 bases between them. The TCR originated in a female donor with ankylosing spondylitis or in good health (not recorded which). The sequenced sample was blood, either unsorted or a sorted T cell fraction (not recorded which). The rearrangement joins TRBV18 to TRBJ2-7; unclear D gene. The CDR3 sequence: CASSPRAPLGEQYF. As DNA, the CDR3 is TGTGCCAGCTCACCACGTGCCCCCCTAGGTGAGCAGTACTTC.